The 27 T cell receptor beta chains given below trace back to one sample, sequenced in a study of patients and donors after allogeneic stem cell transplantation. TCRdb ran MiXCR on the RT-PCR reads and lists one entry per CDR3 protein. This table has some 960,000 distinct CDR3 sequences, under 20% appearing once. Sequenced sample: blood, either unsorted or a sorted T cell fraction (not recorded which). Receptors originate from a human donor who was either an allogeneic HSCT recipient or a stem cell or donor lymphocyte infusion donor (not recorded which). It is not recorded whose cells these are; they may come from a transplant donor.

This clonotype was counted between two and nine times. The chain is built from TRBV24-1 and TRBJ2-5; D may be TRBD1 (5 bases). Trimming stripped 9 bases from V and 2 bases from J, with 15 bases between. This CDR3 is built from 14 residues. Looked up from germline, CDR1 is KGHDR and CDR2 is SFDVKD. The CDR3 region has the DNA TGTGCCACCTCCTCCCGGGCAGGGCAAGAGACCCAGTACTTC. Translated, it gives CATSSRAGQETQYF.

The chain combines TRBV7-7 with TRBJ2-7, with a weak D call TRBD2 (6 bases). Per the germline V gene, CDR1 is SSHAT and CDR2 is FNYEAQ (reference sequence). The V end lost 1 base, the J end lost 4 bases, and 14 bases lay between the germline ends. The CDR3 length is 15 residues. The CDR3, as DNA: TGTGCCAGCAGCTTAGAGGACGGGAGTCTGTACGAGCAGTACTTC. Its protein product is CASSLEDGSLYEQYF.

J is TRBJ2-1 and V is TRBV7-2, with TRBD2 matching 10 bases. The CDR3 is made up of 16 amino acids. CDR1 and CDR2 from the germline V gene are SGHTA and FQGNSA. With V trimmed by 5 bases and J by 4 bases, 8 bases remained unmatched. The CDR3 protein is CASSPLGLAVYNEQFF. The DNA of the CDR3 is TGTGCCAGCAGCCCCCTCGGACTAGCGGTATACAATGAGCAGTTCTTC.

This clonotype has more than one count but fewer than ten. The gene calls are TRBV29-1 and TRBJ2-5; 10 nucleotides line up with TRBD1. Germline lookup yields CDR1 SQVTM and CDR2 ANQGSEA. This CDR3 has 13 residues. J gave up 5 bases and V 6 bases, and 6 bases lay outside the gene matches. The CDR3, as DNA: TGCAGCGTGACAGGGGGCGCGGGGGAGACCCAGTACTTC. It encodes CSVTGGAGETQYF.

J is TRBJ2-2 and V is TRBV12-3 or TRBV12-4; 9 bases are shared with TRBD2. Germline trimming cut 6 bases from V and 0 bases from J; bases unmatched to any gene: 11. This CDR3 is built from 18 residues. The CDR3 DNA sequence: TGTGCCAGCAGACTCAAACTAGCGGGTCTACCGAACACCGGGGAGCTGTTTTTT. Its protein product is CASRLKLAGLPNTGELFF.

The rearrangement uses TRBV7-2 and TRBJ2-5; unclear D gene. Germline-derived CDR1 and CDR2 are SGHTA and FQGNSA. V lost 2 bases to trimming and J lost 5 bases, with 12 bases between them. CDR3 length: 14 residues. CDR3 bases: TGTGCCAGCAGCTTAATTTACCCACAGGAGACCCAGTACTTC. It is translated as CASSLIYPQETQYF.

The table lists this clonotype with a few counts. The chain combines TRBV12-3 or TRBV12-4 with TRBJ1-5; the D gene is possibly TRBD1 (5 bases). Trimming shortened V by 4 bases and J by 2 bases, and 12 bases separated the two germline ends. CDR3 length equals 15 residues. Here the CDR3 reads CASSSQVFGNQPQHF. The CDR3 DNA reads as TGTGCCAGCAGTTCACAGGTATTTGGCAATCAGCCCCAGCATTTT.

This clonotype was seen a handful of times. This sequence joins TRBV12-3 or TRBV12-4 and TRBJ1-3; D gene unclear. This CDR3 has 15 amino acids. Deletions cut 3 bases from V and 4 bases from J, with 13 bases between. CDR3 region: CASSFNGGFGNTIYF. CDR3 nucleotides: TGTGCCAGCAGTTTTAACGGCGGGTTCGGAAACACCATATATTTT.

This clonotype was counted at least ten times. V gene TRBV12-3 or TRBV12-4 combines with J gene TRBJ1-3; D may be TRBD1 (5 bases). Trimming left V 6 bases short and J 0 bases short, with 15 bases between. The CDR3 spans 16 residues. CDR3 protein: CASSQGSDTSGNTIYF. CDR3 nucleotides: TGTGCCAGCAGCCAGGGTTCGGACACCTCTGGAAACACCATATATTTT.

The V and J genes are TRBV11-1 and TRBJ1-1; no reliable D call. Germline V gives CDR1 SGHAT, CDR2 FQDESV (reference sequence). The V end lost 1 base, the J end lost 2 bases, and 8 bases lay between the germline ends. The CDR3 spans 14 residues. DNA of the CDR3: TGTGCCAGCAGCTTAGGACTGGATAACACTGAAGCTTTCTTT. Its translation: CASSLGLDNTEAFF.

The rearrangement uses TRBV6-1 and TRBJ1-5, with 7 nucleotides matching TRBD1. Germline V gives CDR1 MNHNS, CDR2 SASEGT. V lost 4 bases and J lost 7; bases outside the gene matches: 7. The CDR3 is 14 residues long. CDR3: CASSVLGQLQPQHF. Written as DNA, the CDR3 is TGTGCCAGCAGTGTATTGGGACAGTTGCAGCCCCAGCATTTT.

This chain links TRBV27 with TRBJ1-2; D is perhaps TRBD1 (6 bases). Trimming stripped 2 bases from V and 0 bases from J, with 10 bases between. The CDR3 is 15 amino acids. Germline V gene lookup returns CDR1 MNHEY and CDR2 SMNVEV (reference sequence). The CDR3 loop is CASSLRGGANYGYTF. CDR3 DNA sequence: TGTGCCAGCAGTTTAAGGGGGGGAGCTAACTATGGCTACACCTTC.

The chain employs TRBV12-3 or TRBV12-4 and TRBJ1-5, with 9 bases lining up with TRBD1. The CDR3 length is 16 residues. V shed 7 bases and J 5 bases; nucleotides not matched to a gene: 12. Here the CDR3 reads CASIQRTGAPYQPQHF. The CDR3 coding sequence is TGTGCCAGCATCCAAAGGACAGGGGCCCCTTATCAGCCCCAGCATTTT.

V and J are TRBV7-9 and TRBJ2-7, with D possibly being TRBD1 or TRBD2 (5 bases each). Germline V gives CDR1 SEHNR, CDR2 FQNEAQ (reference sequence). V was clipped by 9 bases and J by 2 bases, with 23 bases between them. CDR3 length: 16 residues. The CDR3 here is CARKLTGTVLPYEQYF. The DNA of the CDR3 is TGTGCCAGGAAATTGACGGGGACGGTCCTACCCTACGAGCAGTACTTC.

The gene calls are TRBV28 and TRBJ2-1, with 10 positions matching TRBD2. The CDR3 extends over 15 amino acids. V was clipped by 5 bases and J by 7 bases; unmatched bases: 8. Per the germline V gene, CDR1 is MDHEN and CDR2 is SYDVKM. CDR3 sequence: CASSTGLARGNEQFF. The CDR3 bases are TGTGCCAGCAGTACGGGACTAGCGAGAGGGAATGAGCAGTTCTTC.

This rearrangement joins TRBV6-2 or TRBV6-3 to TRBJ1-5, with D possibly matching TRBD1 (5 bases). V was trimmed by 2 bases and J by 0 bases, leaving 14 bases between them. Germline V CDR1 and CDR2: MNHEY, SVGEGT. The CDR3 sequence is 17 residues long. This chain's CDR3 is CASSYAGGPYSNQPQHF. DNA of the CDR3: TGTGCCAGCAGTTACGCCGGGGGACCTTATAGCAATCAGCCCCAGCATTTT.

This clonotype appeared a few times. The rearrangement joins TRBV11-1 to TRBJ1-3, with 9 bases aligning to TRBD1. J gave up 3 bases and V 4 bases, and 13 bases lay outside the gene matches. Germline V lookup: CDR1 SGHAT, CDR2 FQDESV (reference sequence). The CDR3 length is 18 residues. The CDR3 DNA sequence: TGTGCCAGCAGCTCGTTTACTCCGGGACAGGGAAATGGAAACACCATATATTTT. Translation gives CASSSFTPGQGNGNTIYF.

The CDR3 DNA reads TGTGCCAGCAGCTACGGACTCCCTCTGGAGCAGTACTTC. It encodes CASSYGLPLEQYF. V and J are TRBV7-9 and TRBJ2-7, with D possibly matching TRBD2 (5 bases). This CDR3 is built from 13 residues. CDR1 SEHNR and CDR2 FQNEAQ come from the germline V gene (reference sequence). V lost 4 bases to trimming and J lost 7 bases, with 14 bases between them.

The chain is built from TRBV25-1 and TRBJ2-3; D remains unclear. Germline V lookup: CDR1 MGHDK, CDR2 SYGVNS. The CDR3 length is 13 residues. Trimming stripped 7 bases from V and 2 bases from J, with 10 bases between. CDR3 sequence reads: CASKTVNTDTQYF. The CDR3 DNA follows: TGTGCCAGCAAGACGGTTAACACAGATACGCAGTATTTT.

The rearrangement joins TRBV5-1 to TRBJ1-1; TRBD1 matches 7 bases. The CDR3 runs 15 residues. Germline-derived CDR1 and CDR2 are SGHRS and YFSETQ. V shed 4 bases and J 2 bases; nucleotides not matched to a gene: 8. The CDR3 nucleotides are TGCGCCAGCAGCCGAAAGACAGGGATCAACACTGAAGCTTTCTTT. Translated, it gives CASSRKTGINTEAFF. Together with reference TRBV5-1 and TRBJ1-1, the CDR3 gives the full variable domain: KAGVTQTPRYLIKTRGQQVTLSCSPISGHRSVSWYQQTPGQGLQFLFEYFSETQRNKGNFPGRFSGRQFSNSRSEMNVSTLELGDSALYLCASSRKTGINTEAFFGQGTRLTVV.

The rearrangement links TRBV6-1 to TRBJ2-3, with TRBD2 matching over 7 bases. Germline CDR1 reads MNHNS; CDR2 reads SASEGT. The CDR3 extends over 18 amino acids. Trimming took 5 bases from V and 1 from J; bases not matched to a gene: 15. The CDR3 DNA sequence: TGTGCCAGCAGTCCCTCCTTCCACTCCCGGGGGGGCACAGATACGCAGTATTTT. Encoded protein: CASSPSFHSRGGTDTQYF.

This clonotype has only a few counts. CDR3 protein: CASSLFGGRGETQYF. For the CDR3, the DNA is TGTGCCAGCAGTTTATTTGGCGGTAGGGGTGAGACCCAGTACTTC. J is TRBJ2-5 and V is TRBV12-3 or TRBV12-4; TRBD1 is a possible D gene (5 bases). CDR3 size: 15 residues. Deletions cut 2 bases from V and 5 bases from J, with 15 bases between.

This clonotype was picked up a small number of times. This rearrangement joins TRBV10-3 to TRBJ1-3, with 8 nucleotides matching TRBD1. Germline V CDR1 and CDR2: ENHRY, SYGVKD. The CDR3 runs 15 residues. The V and J ends lost 4 bases and 3 bases, in that order; junction bases with no gene match: 5. The CDR3 nucleotides are TGTGCCATCAGTGTTGCTACAGGGGGTGGAAACACCATATATTTT. This sequence encodes CAISVATGGGNTIYF.

This clonotype has just a few counts. CDR3 bases: TGTGCCAGCAGCTTTCTTGGCAGGCAGGGCTACACCTTC. This encodes CASSFLGRQGYTF. This chain joins TRBV7-9 and TRBJ1-2; D ambiguous. CDR1 is SEHNR, CDR2 FQNEAQ, per germline (reference sequence). V was clipped by 3 bases and J by 8 bases, with 13 bases between them. The length of the CDR3 is 13 residues.

The V call is TRBV30, the J call TRBJ1-2; D gene uncertain. The length of the CDR3 is 12 residues. From germline, CDR1 is GTSNPN and CDR2 SVGIG (reference sequence). Trimming shortened V by 2 bases and J by 5 bases, and 9 bases separated the two germline ends. The CDR3 nucleotides read TGTGCCTGGAGTCGAGGGTATTATGGCTACACCTTC. The encoded protein is CAWSRGYYGYTF.

The J gene is TRBJ2-1, the V gene TRBV29-1, with 7 bases matching TRBD2. The CDR3 runs to 12 residues. V lost 7 bases to trimming and J lost 8 bases; unmatched junction nucleotides: 8. Germline assignment: CDR1 SQVTM and CDR2 ANQGSEA. CDR3 region: CSARRGWDEQFF. DNA for the CDR3: TGCAGCGCCCGGCGGGGGTGGGATGAGCAGTTCTTC.

The J gene is TRBJ1-5, the V gene TRBV6-1; the match to TRBD1 covers 7 bases. The CDR3 is 13 residues long. Germline-derived CDR1 and CDR2 are MNHNS and SASEGT. V was clipped by 8 bases and J by 5 bases; unmatched bases: 6. DNA for the CDR3: TGTGCCAGCCGGACAGGATCGGATCAGCCCCAGCATTTT. It yields the protein CASRTGSDQPQHF.